This TCR beta chain was captured in a study of T cell changes during pregnancy in multiple sclerosis. In its sample, this clone was seen once. The CDR3 is made up of 16 amino acids. CDR1 is MGHRA and CDR2 is YSYEKL in the germline V gene. V trimming: 4 bases; J trimming: 1 base; junction bases outside the gene matches: 7. The repertoire was sequenced with immunoSEQ multiplex PCR; TCRdb's copy has only in-frame clones and lacks some. The table has about 50,000 clones, more than 90% seen once. The chain is built from TRBV4-1 and TRBJ2-3; 8 bases map to TRBD1. The source of this sequence is a female donor with multiple sclerosis, enrolled in a pregnancy study. This specimen was CD8+ T cells from peripheral blood mononuclear cells, taken after pregnancy. CDR3 sequence (DNA): TGCGCCAGCAGCCCTTACAAGGACAGGGGCACAGATACGCAGTATTTT. Translation: CASSPYKDRGTDTQYF.